This is a list of T cell receptor beta chains from one sample in a study of CD8 T cells in Susac syndrome. One entry per CDR3 protein results from TCRdb running MiXCR on the immunoSEQ multiplex PCR reads. The top ten clones hold about 0.094% of a sample with about 190,000 distinct CDR3 sequences, 90% to 95% of them seen once. Sequencing was performed on CD4+ T cells from PBMCs. Every receptor here comes from a human donor in good health. Both conserved end residues are part of each CDR3. Each record gives: clone size, D gene, CDR3 length, V gene, J gene, CDR3 DNA, CDR3 protein. D genes are given only for firm matches. For some rows the clone size is stated as once, few or many, or as a class when expanded; others skip it.

>.|.|15|TRBV6-5|TRBJ2-2
TGTGCCAGCAGACGATCCCCAGGGCTTGCGGGGGAGCTGTTTTTT
CASRRSPGLAGELFF
>few|.|14|TRBV11-3|TRBJ2-1
TGTGCCAGCAGCCCCCCCGGAGTAGGAAATGAGCAGTTCTTC
CASSPPGVGNEQFF
>.|.|15|TRBV11-3|TRBJ2-1
TGTGCCAGCAGCTTAGATCCTAGTAGGGGCAATGAGCAGTTCTTC
CASSLDPSRGNEQFF
>.|.|13|TRBV20-1|TRBJ1-1
TGCAGTGAAACAGGGAGGGTGAACACTGAAGCTTTCTTT
CSETGRVNTEAFF
>.|TRBD1|15|TRBV5-1|TRBJ1-1
TGCGCCAGCAGCCTTAACCCCCAGGGGGTTACTGAAGCTTTCTTT
CASSLNPQGVTEAFF
>.|.|11|TRBV11-2|TRBJ1-1
TGTGCCAGCAGCCCTCCAGGTAGGGCTTTCTTT
CASSPPGRAFF
>.|.|15|TRBV20-1|TRBJ2-3
TGCAGTGCTAGAGATACGCGACAGGGCACAGATACGCAGTATTTT
CSARDTRQGTDTQYF
>.|TRBD2|14|TRBV20-1|TRBJ2-1
TGCAGTGCTAGTGAGGGGAGGGCCTACAATGAGCAGTTCTTC
CSASEGRAYNEQFF
>.|TRBD1|12|TRBV24-1|TRBJ1-1
TGTGCCACCGTAGCGGCAGGGGGAGAAGCTTTCTTT
CATVAAGGEAFF
>.|.|15|TRBV5-1|TRBJ1-1
TGCGCCAGCAGCACCCCAGCCGGGGGGGAACGGCGGGCTTTCTTT
CASSTPAGGERRAFF
>.|.|13|TRBV20-1|TRBJ1-2
TGCAGTGCTTCCCTAGGGAGCAACTATGGCTACACCTTC
CSASLGSNYGYTF
>.|.|13|TRBV6-5|TRBJ1-2
TGTGCCAGCAGTTACGAGGTTGCGGGTGGCTACACCTTC
CASSYEVAGGYTF
>few|TRBD2|15|TRBV30|TRBJ2-1
TGTGCCTGGAGTGTACGTCTAGCGGGGTACAATGAGCAGTTCTTC
CAWSVRLAGYNEQFF
>.|.|11|TRBV20-1|TRBJ2-3
TGCAGTGCCCTGAGCGGAGATACGCAGTATTTT
CSALSGDTQYF
>.|.|14|TRBV29-1|TRBJ2-4
TGCAGCGTTGAAGAGATCCCGGGGGTGGACATTCAGTACTTC
CSVEEIPGVDIQYF
>.|.|11|TRBV19|TRBJ2-2
TGTGCCAGTAGTATCCCCGGGGAGCTGTTTTTT
CASSIPGELFF